Included here is one TCR beta chain sequence, with context. The missing CDR3 end, 3 residues past where the read stops, is filled in from the germline J gene. Looked up from germline, CDR1 is MNHNS and CDR2 is SASEGT. The CDR3 totals 16 residues. V lost 4 bases to trimming and J lost 4 bases; unmatched junction nucleotides: 3. The sample originates from a study of T cells in women clearing cervical HPV infection. TCRdb's table, derived via immunoSEQ multiplex PCR, lists solely in-frame clones and lacks some. The sample table sets out tens of thousands of clones. HPV was found by MY09/MY11 PCR and dot-blot genotyping.

The TCR originated in a woman between 18 and 69 years old with a cervical HPV16 infection that either progressed to CIN3+ or cleared (not recorded which). Sequenced material: blood buffy coat. The gene calls are TRBV6-1 and TRBJ2-2, with 13 bases aligning to TRBD2. The part of the CDR3 DNA that was read is TGTGCCAGCAGTGTGACTAGCGGGGGGATCACCGGGGAG. Translating gives CASSVTSGGITGE. The CDR3, in full, reads CASSVTSGGITGELFF.